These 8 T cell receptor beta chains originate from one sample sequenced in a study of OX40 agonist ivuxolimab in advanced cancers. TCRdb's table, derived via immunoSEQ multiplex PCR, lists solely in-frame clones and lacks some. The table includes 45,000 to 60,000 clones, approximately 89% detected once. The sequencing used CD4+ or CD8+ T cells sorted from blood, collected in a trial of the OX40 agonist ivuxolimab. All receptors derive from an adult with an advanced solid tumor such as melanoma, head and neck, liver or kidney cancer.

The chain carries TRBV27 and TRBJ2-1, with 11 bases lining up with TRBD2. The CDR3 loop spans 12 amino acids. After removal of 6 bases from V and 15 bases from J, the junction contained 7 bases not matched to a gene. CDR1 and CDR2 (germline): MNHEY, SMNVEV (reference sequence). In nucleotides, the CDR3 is TGTGCCAGCAGCCTGACTAGCGGGGAATGGTTCTTC. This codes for CASSLTSGEWFF.

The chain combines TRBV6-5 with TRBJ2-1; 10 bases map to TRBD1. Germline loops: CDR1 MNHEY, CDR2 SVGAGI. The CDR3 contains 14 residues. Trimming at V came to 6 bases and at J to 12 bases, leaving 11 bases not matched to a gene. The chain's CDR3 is CASRPGQGYVGQFF. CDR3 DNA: TGTGCCAGCAGGCCGGGACAGGGGTATGTAGGGCAGTTCTTC.

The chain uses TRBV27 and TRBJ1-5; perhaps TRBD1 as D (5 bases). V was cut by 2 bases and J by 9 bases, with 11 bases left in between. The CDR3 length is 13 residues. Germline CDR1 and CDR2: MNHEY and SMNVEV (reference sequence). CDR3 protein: CASSLGGGMPQHF. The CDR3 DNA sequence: TGTGCCAGCAGTTTAGGGGGGGGGATGCCCCAGCATTTT.

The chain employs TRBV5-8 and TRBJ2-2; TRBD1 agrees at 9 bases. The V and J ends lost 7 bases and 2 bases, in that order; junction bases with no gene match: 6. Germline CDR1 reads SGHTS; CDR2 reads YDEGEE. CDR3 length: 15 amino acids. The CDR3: CASDRQGGNTGELFF. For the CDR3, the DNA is TGTGCCAGCGATAGACAGGGGGGAAACACCGGGGAGCTGTTTTTT.

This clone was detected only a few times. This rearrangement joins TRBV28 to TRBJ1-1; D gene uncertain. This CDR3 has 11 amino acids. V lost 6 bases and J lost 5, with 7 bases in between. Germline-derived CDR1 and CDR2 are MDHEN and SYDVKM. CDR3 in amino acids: CASRDYTEAFF. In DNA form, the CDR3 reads TGTGCCAGCAGAGACTATACTGAAGCTTTCTTT. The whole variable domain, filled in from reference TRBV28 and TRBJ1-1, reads DVKVTQSSRYLVKRTGEKVFLECVQDMDHENMFWYRQDPGLGLRLIYFSYDVKMKEKGDIPEGYSVSREKKERFSLILESASTNQTSMYLCASRDYTEAFFGQGTRLTVV.

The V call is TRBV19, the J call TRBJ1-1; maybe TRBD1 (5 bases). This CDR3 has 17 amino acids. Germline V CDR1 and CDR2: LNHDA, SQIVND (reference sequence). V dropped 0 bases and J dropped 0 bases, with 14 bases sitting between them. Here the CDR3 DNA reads TGTGCCAGTAGTATAGAACGATTACAGGCGGTGAACACTGAAGCTTTCTTT. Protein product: CASSIERLQAVNTEAFF.

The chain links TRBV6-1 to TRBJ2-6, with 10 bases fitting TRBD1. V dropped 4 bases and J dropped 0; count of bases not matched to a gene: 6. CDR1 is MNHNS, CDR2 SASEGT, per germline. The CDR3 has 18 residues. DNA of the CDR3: TGTGCCAGCAGTGTGGGGACAGGGGCCCTCTCTGGGGCCAACGTCCTGACTTTC. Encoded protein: CASSVGTGALSGANVLTF.

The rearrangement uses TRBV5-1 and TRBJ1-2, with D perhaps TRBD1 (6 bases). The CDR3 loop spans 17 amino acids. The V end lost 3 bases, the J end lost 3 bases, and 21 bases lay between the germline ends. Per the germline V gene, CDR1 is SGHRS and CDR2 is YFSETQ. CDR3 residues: CASSSGPHAGADYGYTF. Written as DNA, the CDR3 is TGCGCCAGCAGCTCCGGACCCCATGCAGGGGCTGACTATGGCTACACCTTC.